This T cell receptor (beta chain) is from a study of T cell responses to AZD1222 COVID-19 vaccine. Broader study findings: Spike was spanned by vaccine-associated CD4 TCRs, which were dominant at 160-218 and 743-854. Increases in Spike-specific TCR breadth and depth were seen after two AZD1222 doses. Baseline testing showed seropositivity in only a handful of AZD1222 recipients. In a largely white British group with more females than males, clonal diversity was possibly underestimated.

Repertoires were generated with immunoSEQ multiplex PCR, while TCRdb's copy carries only in-frame clones and drops some. The sample lists fewer than 200,000 clones; around 90% were seen once. Germline V gene sequence: CDR1 SGHDN, CDR2 FVKESK. Trimming left V 1 base short and J 4 bases short, with 13 bases between. CDR3 length: 15 amino acids. Regarding this clone: Its cognate antigen is unknown.

This chain links TRBV14 with TRBJ1-1; D is uncertain. This clonotype originated in an adult who received the MenACWY meningococcal vaccine as a control. Material: peripheral blood, obtained 28 days after the second dose of the MenACWY control vaccine. In DNA form, the CDR3 reads TGTGCCAGCAGCCAAGTGGGGAGGAGTAGCACTGAAGCTTTCTTT. This encodes CASSQVGRSSTEAFF.